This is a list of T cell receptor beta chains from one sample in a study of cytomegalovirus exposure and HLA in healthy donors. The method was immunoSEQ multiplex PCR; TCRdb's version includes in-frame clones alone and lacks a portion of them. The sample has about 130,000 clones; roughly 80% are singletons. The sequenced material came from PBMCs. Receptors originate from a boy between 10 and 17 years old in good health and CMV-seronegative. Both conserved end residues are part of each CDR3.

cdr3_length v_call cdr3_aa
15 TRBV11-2 CASSFSPRGTYEQYF
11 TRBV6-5 CASGRTDGYTF
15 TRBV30 CAWRGWTGVNYGYTF
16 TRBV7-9 CASSYTGLAGSYEQYF
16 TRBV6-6 CASSFGAGGSYNEQFF
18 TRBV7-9 CASSHVPGQGAGAYEQYF
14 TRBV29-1 CSVSTRGTYNEQFF
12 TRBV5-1 CASSASGGGQYF
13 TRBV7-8 CASQRVGSYEQYF
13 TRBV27 CASRTGGDYGYTF
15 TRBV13 CASSLNRGRKEKLFF
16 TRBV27 CASSRGAGALPETQYF
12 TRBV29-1 CWAGASQETQYF
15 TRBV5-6 CASSPTSGYSYEQYF
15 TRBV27 CASSPGTSGYNEQFF
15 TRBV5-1 CASSTWDRGSYEQYF
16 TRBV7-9 CASSPSGFNPTGELFF
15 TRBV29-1 CSAIIRTGYQETQYF
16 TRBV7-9 CASSLGSLSSGNTIYF
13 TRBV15 CATHRDLNTEAFF
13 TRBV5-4 CASSLAIGDTIYF
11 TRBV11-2 CASSQYNEQFF
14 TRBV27 CASSLRPGNQPQHF
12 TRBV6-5 CASRNSDTEAFF
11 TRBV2 CASSEWEEAFF